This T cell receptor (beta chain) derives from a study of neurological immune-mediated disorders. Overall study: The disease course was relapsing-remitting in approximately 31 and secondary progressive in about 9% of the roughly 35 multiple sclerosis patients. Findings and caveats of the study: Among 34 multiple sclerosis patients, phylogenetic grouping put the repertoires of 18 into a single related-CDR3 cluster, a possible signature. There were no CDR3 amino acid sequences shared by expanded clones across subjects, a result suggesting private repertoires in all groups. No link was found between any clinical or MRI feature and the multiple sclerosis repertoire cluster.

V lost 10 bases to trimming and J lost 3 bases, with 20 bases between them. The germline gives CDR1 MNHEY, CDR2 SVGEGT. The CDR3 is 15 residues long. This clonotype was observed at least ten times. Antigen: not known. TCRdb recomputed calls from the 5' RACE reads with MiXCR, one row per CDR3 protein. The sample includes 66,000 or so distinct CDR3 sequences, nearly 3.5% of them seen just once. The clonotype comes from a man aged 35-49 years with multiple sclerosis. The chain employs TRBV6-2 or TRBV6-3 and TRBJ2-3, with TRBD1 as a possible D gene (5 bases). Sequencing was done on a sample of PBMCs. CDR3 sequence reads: CATQRKGWQTDTQYF. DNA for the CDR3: TGTGCCACCCAACGGAAGGGGTGGCAAACAGATACGCAGTATTTT.